This TCR beta chain comes out of a study of blood T cell repertoires in COVID-19. Sequencing used immunoSEQ multiplex PCR; TCRdb keeps in-frame clones, though not all of them. The sample contains 300,000 to 400,000 clones, roughly 90% of which appear only once. The V end was cut by 5 bases, the J end by 0 bases, with 14 bases between. This CDR3 is built from 15 residues. Germline CDR1 reads LNHDA; CDR2 reads SQIVND (reference sequence). The specimen sequenced was peripheral blood. The TCR comes from a woman aged 70-85 years with COVID-19, enrolled during active disease. V usage is TRBV19 and J usage is TRBJ2-7; D may be TRBD2 (6 bases). DNA of the CDR3: TGTGCCAGTAGTGCTGGACGGGGGAGCTCCTACGAGCAGTACTTC. This translates into CASSAGRGSSYEQYF.